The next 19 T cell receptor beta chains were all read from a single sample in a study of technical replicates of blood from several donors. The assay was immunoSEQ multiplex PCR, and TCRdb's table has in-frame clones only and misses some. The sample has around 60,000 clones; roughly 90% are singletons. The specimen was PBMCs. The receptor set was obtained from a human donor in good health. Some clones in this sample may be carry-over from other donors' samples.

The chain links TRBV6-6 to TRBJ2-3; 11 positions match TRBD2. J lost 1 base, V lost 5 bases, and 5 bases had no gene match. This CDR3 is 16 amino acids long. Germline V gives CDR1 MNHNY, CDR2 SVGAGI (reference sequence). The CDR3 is CASSTQLAGGTDTQYF. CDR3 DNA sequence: TGTGCCAGCAGTACACAACTAGCGGGAGGCACAGATACGCAGTATTTT.

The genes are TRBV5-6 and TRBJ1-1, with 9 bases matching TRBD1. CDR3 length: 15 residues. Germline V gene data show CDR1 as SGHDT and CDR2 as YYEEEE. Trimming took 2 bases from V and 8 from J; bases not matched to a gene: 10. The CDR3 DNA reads TGTGCCAGCAGCTTCTTTGGACAGGGGTGGGGCGAAGCTTTCTTT. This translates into CASSFFGQGWGEAFF.

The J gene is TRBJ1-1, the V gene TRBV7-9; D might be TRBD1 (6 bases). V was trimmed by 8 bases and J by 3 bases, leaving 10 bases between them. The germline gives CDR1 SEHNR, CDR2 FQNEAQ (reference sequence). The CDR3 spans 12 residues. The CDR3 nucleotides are TGTGCCAGCGGAACAGGGTACACTGAAGCTTTCTTT. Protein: CASGTGYTEAFF.

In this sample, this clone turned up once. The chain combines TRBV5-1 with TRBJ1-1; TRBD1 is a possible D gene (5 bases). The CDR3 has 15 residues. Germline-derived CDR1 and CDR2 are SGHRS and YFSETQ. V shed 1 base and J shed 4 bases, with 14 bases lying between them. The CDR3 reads CASSLQGRGGTEAFF. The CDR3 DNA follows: TGCGCCAGCAGCTTGCAGGGTCGGGGGGGCACTGAAGCTTTCTTT.

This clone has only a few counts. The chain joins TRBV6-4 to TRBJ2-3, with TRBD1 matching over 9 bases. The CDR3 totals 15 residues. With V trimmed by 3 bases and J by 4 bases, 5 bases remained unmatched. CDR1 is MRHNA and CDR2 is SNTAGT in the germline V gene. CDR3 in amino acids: CASSEAGQGADTQYF. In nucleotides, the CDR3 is TGTGCCAGCAGTGAGGCGGGACAGGGTGCAGATACGCAGTATTTT.

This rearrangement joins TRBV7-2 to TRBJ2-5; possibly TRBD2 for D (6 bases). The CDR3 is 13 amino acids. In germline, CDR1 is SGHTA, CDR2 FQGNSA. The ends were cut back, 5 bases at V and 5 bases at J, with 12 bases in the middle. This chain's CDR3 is CASSPGLWETQYF. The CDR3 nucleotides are TGTGCCAGCAGCCCAGGACTATGGGAGACCCAGTACTTC.

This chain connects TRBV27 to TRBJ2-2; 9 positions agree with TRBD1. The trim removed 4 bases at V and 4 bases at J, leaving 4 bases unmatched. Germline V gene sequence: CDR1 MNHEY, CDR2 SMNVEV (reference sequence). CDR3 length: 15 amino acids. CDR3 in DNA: TGTGCCAGCAGTTCACAGGGGGCAGGCACCGGGGAGCTGTTTTTT. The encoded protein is CASSSQGAGTGELFF.

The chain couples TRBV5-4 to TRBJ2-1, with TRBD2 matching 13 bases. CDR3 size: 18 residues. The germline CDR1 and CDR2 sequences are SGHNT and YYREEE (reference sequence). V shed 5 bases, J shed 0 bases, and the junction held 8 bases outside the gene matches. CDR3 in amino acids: CASSRTSGGGVSYNEQFF. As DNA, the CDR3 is TGTGCCAGCAGTCGGACTAGCGGGGGCGGCGTCTCCTACAATGAGCAGTTCTTC.

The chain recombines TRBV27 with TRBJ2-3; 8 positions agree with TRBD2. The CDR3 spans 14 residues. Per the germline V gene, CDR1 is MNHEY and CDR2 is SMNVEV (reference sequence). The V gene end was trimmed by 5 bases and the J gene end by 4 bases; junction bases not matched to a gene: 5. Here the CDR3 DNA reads TGTGCCAGCAGTAGTACGGGAGGGTCAGATACGCAGTATTTT. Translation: CASSSTGGSDTQYF.

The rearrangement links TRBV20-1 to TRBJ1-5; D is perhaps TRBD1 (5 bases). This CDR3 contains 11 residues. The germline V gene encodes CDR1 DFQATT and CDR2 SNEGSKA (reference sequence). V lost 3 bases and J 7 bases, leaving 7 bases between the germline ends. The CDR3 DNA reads TGCAGTGCTAGTAGGGGCCAGCCCCAGCATTTT. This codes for CSASRGQPQHF.

The CDR3 region is CASSVSGRNYGYTF. The CDR3 nucleotides read TGTGCCAGCAGCGTCTCAGGGCGTAACTATGGCTACACCTTC. The V gene is TRBV9, the J gene TRBJ1-2; D may be TRBD1 (5 bases). V was clipped by 2 bases and J by 1 base, with 9 bases between them. The CDR3 extends over 14 amino acids. CDR1 and CDR2 (germline): SGDLS, YYNGEE.

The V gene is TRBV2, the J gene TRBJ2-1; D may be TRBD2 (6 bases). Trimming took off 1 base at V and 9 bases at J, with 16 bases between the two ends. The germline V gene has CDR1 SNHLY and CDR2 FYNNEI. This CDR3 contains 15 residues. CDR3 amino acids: CASSEVVTSFTEQFF. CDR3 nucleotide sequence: TGTGCCAGCAGTGAAGTTGTGACTAGTTTCACTGAGCAGTTCTTC.

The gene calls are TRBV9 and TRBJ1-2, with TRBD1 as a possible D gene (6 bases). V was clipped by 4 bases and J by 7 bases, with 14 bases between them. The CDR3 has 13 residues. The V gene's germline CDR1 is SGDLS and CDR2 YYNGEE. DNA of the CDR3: TGTGCCAGCAGCACTACCGGGACACTTGGCTACACCTTC. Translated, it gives CASSTTGTLGYTF.

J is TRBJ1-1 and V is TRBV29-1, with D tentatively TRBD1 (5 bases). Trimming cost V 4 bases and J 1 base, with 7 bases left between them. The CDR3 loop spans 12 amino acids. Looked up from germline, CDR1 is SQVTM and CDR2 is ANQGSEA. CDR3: CSVVGGNTEAFF. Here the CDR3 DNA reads TGCAGCGTTGTGGGGGGGAACACTGAAGCTTTCTTT.

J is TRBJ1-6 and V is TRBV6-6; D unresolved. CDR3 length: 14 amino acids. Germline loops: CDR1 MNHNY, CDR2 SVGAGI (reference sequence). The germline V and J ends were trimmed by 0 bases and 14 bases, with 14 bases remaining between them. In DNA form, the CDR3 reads TGTGCCAGCAGTTACTCGCAGGCCACCATGGCCCTCCACTTT. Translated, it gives CASSYSQATMALHF.

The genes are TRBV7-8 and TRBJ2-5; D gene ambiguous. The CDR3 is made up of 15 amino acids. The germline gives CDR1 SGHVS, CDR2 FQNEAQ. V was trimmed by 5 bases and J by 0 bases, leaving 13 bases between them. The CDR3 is CASSPRADNQETQYF. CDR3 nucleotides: TGTGCCAGCAGCCCTCGAGCAGACAACCAAGAGACCCAGTACTTC.

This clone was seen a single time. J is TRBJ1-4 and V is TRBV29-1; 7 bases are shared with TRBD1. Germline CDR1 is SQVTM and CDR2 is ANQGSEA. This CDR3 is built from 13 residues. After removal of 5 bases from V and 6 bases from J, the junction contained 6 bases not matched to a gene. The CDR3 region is CSVLEGGDEKLFF. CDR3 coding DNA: TGCAGCGTTTTAGAAGGGGGCGATGAAAAACTGTTTTTT.

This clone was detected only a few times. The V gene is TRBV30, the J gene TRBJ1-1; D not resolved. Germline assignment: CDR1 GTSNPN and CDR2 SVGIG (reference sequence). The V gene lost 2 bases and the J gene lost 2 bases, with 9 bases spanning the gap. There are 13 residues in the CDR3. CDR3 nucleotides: TGTGCCTGGAGTTGGAGGGTTAACACTGAAGCTTTCTTT. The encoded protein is CAWSWRVNTEAFF.

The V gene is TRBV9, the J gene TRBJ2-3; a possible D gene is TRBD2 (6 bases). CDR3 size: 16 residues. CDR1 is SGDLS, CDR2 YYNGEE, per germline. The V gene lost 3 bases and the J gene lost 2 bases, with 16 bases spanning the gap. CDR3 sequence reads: CASSAVLADSTDTQYF. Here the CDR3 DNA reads TGTGCCAGCAGCGCCGTCTTAGCGGATTCCACAGATACGCAGTATTTT.